A selection of T cell receptor beta chains follows, all from one sample in a study of graft-versus-host responses after intestinal transplantation. These receptors lack a known antigen. The data were produced by immunoSEQ multiplex PCR, yet TCRdb's version contains in-frame clones alone and is incomplete. Of some 48,000 clones detected, roughly 80% appear once; the ten largest clones hold over 0.45%. Sequenced here: unstimulated CD4+ T cells sorted from spleen or lymph node cells, sampled before transplant. The source is a human donor who was the organ donor for an intestinal transplant. The conserved cysteine and the conserved F or W are not part of the CDR3 here.

J	V	CDR3
TRBJ2-3	TRBV27	ASKWAPGSTDTQY
TRBJ2-5	TRBV7-9	ASSLVRSLQETQY
TRBJ2-7	TRBV29-1	SVVDREQY
TRBJ2-7	TRBV7-9	ASSLGIDRDVRDEQY
TRBJ2-2	TRBV14	ASSQLKGLAGVTGELF
TRBJ1-1	TRBV6-1	ASSDTGGAWISTEAF
TRBJ1-2	TRBV11-2	ASSLGADYGYT
TRBJ2-7	TRBV7-2	ASRNPGSYEQY
TRBJ1-1	TRBV5-1	ASSLGEAF
TRBJ2-3	TRBV4-3	ASSPGQGASDTQY
TRBJ2-3	TRBV4-1	ASSQRLAGSTDTQY
TRBJ1-5	TRBV23-1	ASSHLTGDCNQPQH
TRBJ1-5	TRBV19	ASSIEGTGVQPQH
TRBJ2-5	TRBV6-5	ASSYSSGGPWETQY
TRBJ2-2	TRBV19	ASSIGQGANTGELF
TRBJ1-3	TRBV18	ASSPREQGNTIY
TRBJ2-7	TRBV18	ASSPPRGGTSSYEQY